Following are 15 T cell receptor beta chains from one sample sequenced in a study of blood T cell repertoires in COVID-19. Here immunoSEQ multiplex PCR was the method, and the copy in TCRdb shows in-frame clones only, minus some. The data show some 200,000 clones, around 73% seen once. Sequencing was done on a sample of PBMCs or T cells enriched from blood (not recorded which). Every receptor here comes from a woman in her fifties or sixties who had recovered from COVID-19.

There are a few counts of this clone. The chain carries TRBV3-1 (or the pseudogene TRBV3-2) and TRBJ2-1; TRBD2 might be the D (6 bases). Germline V CDR1 and CDR2: LGHDT, YNNKEL (reference sequence). Trimming left V 2 bases short and J 9 bases short, with 17 bases between. This CDR3 contains 15 residues. The CDR3 DNA follows: TGTGCCAGCAGCCAATATAGCGGAAGAGGGGCTGAGCAGTTCTTC. Translated: CASSQYSGRGAEQFF.

The rearrangement links TRBV28 to TRBJ1-5, with TRBD1 as a possible D gene (5 bases). V lost 9 bases to trimming and J lost 3 bases, with 18 bases between them. The CDR3 has 15 amino acids. CDR1 and CDR2 from the germline V gene are MDHEN and SYDVKM. The CDR3 loop is CASGGGWGFNQPQHF. The DNA of the CDR3 is TGTGCCAGTGGGGGAGGTTGGGGCTTCAATCAGCCCCAGCATTTT.

The V gene is TRBV19, the J gene TRBJ2-2; 14 bases are shared with TRBD2. The V and J ends lost 3 bases and 5 bases, in that order; junction bases with no gene match: 5. The CDR3 is 17 residues long. Germline V CDR1 and CDR2: LNHDA, SQIVND (reference sequence). CDR3 residues: CASSISGLAGVTGELFF. The CDR3, as DNA: TGTGCCAGTAGTATCTCGGGACTAGCGGGAGTTACCGGGGAGCTGTTTTTT.

The genes are TRBV7-8 and TRBJ2-1; TRBD2 matches 9 bases. The CDR3 contains 16 residues. V shed 5 bases, J shed 3 bases, and the junction held 8 bases outside the gene matches. Germline V CDR1 and CDR2: SGHVS, FQNEAQ. DNA of the CDR3: TGTGCCAGCAGCCCCTCAGGACTAGCGTACTACAATGAGCAGTTCTTC. The encoded protein is CASSPSGLAYYNEQFF.

V gene TRBV5-4 combines with J gene TRBJ2-7; TRBD2 aligns across 9 bases. Germline lookup yields CDR1 SGHNT and CDR2 YYREEE (reference sequence). The V and J ends lost 4 bases and 2 bases, in that order; junction bases with no gene match: 7. The CDR3 has 15 amino acids. CDR3 sequence reads: CASSRAGGRAYEQYF. CDR3 bases: TGTGCCAGCAGCCGTGCTGGCGGGAGGGCCTACGAGCAGTACTTC.

V gene TRBV20-1 combines with J gene TRBJ1-5; no firm D call. The V gene lost 3 bases and the J gene lost 0 bases, with 12 bases spanning the gap. The V gene's germline CDR1 is DFQATT and CDR2 SNEGSKA (reference sequence). This CDR3 has 15 residues. This chain's CDR3 is CSASGYNYSNQPQHF. In nucleotides, the CDR3 is TGCAGTGCTAGTGGGTACAACTATAGCAATCAGCCCCAGCATTTT.

CDR3 amino acids: CASSLREAGANVLTF. The CDR3 coding sequence is TGTGCCAGCAGTTTACGGGAGGCCGGGGCCAACGTCCTGACTTTC. V usage is TRBV28 and J usage is TRBJ2-6; TRBD2 matches 7 bases. The junction had 2 bases not matched to a gene; V was cut back by 2 bases and J by 4 bases. Per the germline V gene, CDR1 is MDHEN and CDR2 is SYDVKM. The CDR3 length is 15 residues.

This rearrangement joins TRBV20-1 to TRBJ1-2; D call uncertain. Between the trimmed V and J ends, which lost 5 bases and 4 bases, there was a span of 8 bases. This CDR3 is 11 amino acids long. CDR1 is DFQATT and CDR2 is SNEGSKA in the germline V gene (reference sequence). The CDR3 DNA sequence: TGCAGTGCTCCCTCCGTCTATGGCTACACCTTC. Amino acids: CSAPSVYGYTF.

This chain links TRBV2 with TRBJ2-3; D is perhaps TRBD2 (5 bases). V was shortened by 5 bases and J by 5 bases, with 8 bases between the two germline ends. The CDR3 totals 12 residues. Germline CDR1 is SNHLY and CDR2 is FYNNEI. In DNA form, the CDR3 reads TGTGCCAGCAGTAATGAGGGAGATACGCAGTATTTT. Translating it yields CASSNEGDTQYF. Full variable domain (missing parts from reference TRBV2 and TRBJ2-3): EPEVTQTPSHQVTQMGQEVILRCVPISNHLYFYWYRQILGQKVEFLVSFYNNEISEKSEIFDDQFSVERPDGSNFTLKIRSTKLEDSAMYFCASSNEGDTQYFGPGTRLTVL.

V and J are TRBV4-2 and TRBJ1-3; TRBD1 might be the D (6 bases). Per the germline V gene, CDR1 is LGHNA and CDR2 is YNFKEQ. This CDR3 region has 18 residues. V lost 0 bases to trimming and J lost 0 bases, with 15 bases between them. Written as DNA, the CDR3 is TGTGCCAGCAGCCAAGAAGGGGCAGGGGCAAGCTCTGGAAACACCATATATTTT. This encodes CASSQEGAGASSGNTIYF.

This chain joins TRBV27 and TRBJ2-4; 9 bases are a match to TRBD1. V trimming: 6 bases; J trimming: 0 bases; junction bases outside the gene matches: 21. The CDR3 extends over 21 amino acids. Looked up from germline, CDR1 is MNHEY and CDR2 is SMNVEV (reference sequence). CDR3 sequence reads: CASSSRGGTGRGPIAKNIQYF. The CDR3 nucleotides are TGTGCCAGCAGCTCAAGAGGGGGGACAGGGAGGGGCCCAATAGCCAAAAACATTCAGTACTTC.

The gene calls are TRBV5-4 and TRBJ2-1; 9 nucleotides agree with TRBD2. CDR1 is SGHNT, CDR2 YYREEE, per germline (reference sequence). The CDR3 runs 16 residues. Losses at the gene ends were 0 bases for V and 6 bases for J; bases not matched to a gene: 7. This CDR3 reads CASSLAGSGSANEQFF. Written as DNA, the CDR3 is TGTGCCAGCAGCTTGGCCGGTAGCGGGAGCGCCAATGAGCAGTTCTTC. The whole variable domain, filled in from reference TRBV5-4 and TRBJ2-1, reads ETGVTQSPTHLIKTRGQQVTLRCSSQSGHNTVSWYQQALGQGPQFIFQYYREEENGRGNFPPRFSGLQFPNYSSELNVNALELDDSALYLCASSLAGSGSANEQFFGPGTRLTVL.

The genes are TRBV4-1 and TRBJ2-3; 8 bases line up with TRBD2. Germline assignment: CDR1 MGHRA and CDR2 YSYEKL. The CDR3 sequence is 17 residues long. The ends lost 1 base at V and 1 base at J; junction bases unmatched: 7. CDR3 nucleotide sequence: TGCGCCAGCAGCCAAGTACGGGCGGGGGGCGGCACAGATACGCAGTATTTT. Translation gives CASSQVRAGGGTDTQYF.

The CDR3 region is CASSQTPGLAYEQYF. For the CDR3, the DNA is TGTGCCAGCAGCCAGACCCCCGGACTAGCCTACGAGCAGTACTTC. This chain links TRBV4-2 with TRBJ2-7; 7 bases line up with TRBD2. Per germline, CDR1 LGHNA and CDR2 YNFKEQ. V was pared by 3 bases and J by 2 bases, with 7 bases of the junction left unmatched. The CDR3 spans 15 residues.

The chain joins TRBV5-1 to TRBJ2-2; 7 bases match TRBD2. The J segment lost 5 bases and the V segment lost 6 bases, leaving 10 bases of the junction unmatched. CDR3 size: 15 residues. Germline V gene lookup returns CDR1 SGHRS and CDR2 YFSETQ. CDR3: CASKWEGMVTGELFF. The DNA for the CDR3 is TGCGCCAGCAAATGGGAGGGGATGGTTACCGGGGAGCTGTTTTTT.